The clone carrying this T cell receptor (beta chain) turned up a few times. Its target is not known. This record comes from a study of regulatory T cells in long-lasting Graves disease. Study conclusions and caveats: Public clonotype sharing was higher in persistent than newly diagnosed patients. Persistent disease preferred TRBV28, TRBJ1-2 and TRBJ2-5. Patients whose Graves' disease persisted exhibited lower TCR diversity than those newly diagnosed. Analyses excluded thyroid tissue, covering peripheral blood alone.

Libraries of TCR beta came from iRepertoire HTBI primers plus Arm-PCR of CDR3 regions. TCRdb fed the multiplex PCR reads into MiXCR, producing one record per CDR3 protein. The data contain over 650,000 distinct CDR3 sequences, approximately 29% of them singletons. The time point denotes: persistent/refractory GD, antithyroid drugs over 5 years with positive TRAb. RNA extracted from PBMCs served as the sequencing template. The CDR3 loop spans 16 amino acids. Per germline, CDR1 SNHLY and CDR2 FYNNEI. V lost 6 bases and J lost 4; bases outside the gene matches: 13. This receptor was obtained from a female donor with Graves disease. The genes are TRBV2 and TRBJ1-2, with 8 positions matching TRBD1. The sample in question was peripheral blood mononuclear cells (PBMCs), obtained when the disease was refractory, from a patient treated with antithyroid drugs. The CDR3 DNA reads TGTGCCAGCAGGAGGGGGGTGACAGGGGCCCTCTATGGCTACACCTTC. Translation gives CASRRGVTGALYGYTF.